The 8 T cell receptor beta chains presented below share a single source sample, sequenced in a study of blood T cell repertoires in COVID-19. The protocol was immunoSEQ multiplex PCR, while the TCRdb copy is restricted to in-frame clones and leaves out a portion. The top ten hold about 2% of the sample, which has around 130,000 clones, roughly 90% seen once. The sample taken for sequencing was peripheral blood. The receptors here all came from a man between 65 and 80 years old with active COVID-19.

This chain connects TRBV5-1 to TRBJ2-2, with D possibly TRBD1 on 5 matching bases. This CDR3 comprises 15 residues. CDR1 SGHRS and CDR2 YFSETQ come from the germline V gene. Trimming stripped 0 bases from V and 4 bases from J, with 10 bases between. As DNA, the CDR3 is TGCGCCAGCAGCTTGGTTAGGGGATCCACCGGGGAGCTGTTTTTT. This codes for CASSLVRGSTGELFF.

V gene TRBV10-1 combines with J gene TRBJ1-2, with 7 bases lining up with TRBD1. The CDR3 consists of 13 residues. Germline V gives CDR1 WNHNN, CDR2 SYGVQD (reference sequence). The V gene end was trimmed by 8 bases and the J gene end by 8 bases; junction bases not matched to a gene: 11. This chain's CDR3 is CASSGQVAGGYTF. CDR3 coding DNA: TGCGCCAGCTCCGGACAGGTCGCGGGCGGCTACACCTTC.

The chain links TRBV6-6 to TRBJ2-3; TRBD1 agrees at 11 bases. CDR3 length: 16 amino acids. V gave up 0 bases and J gave up 5 bases; unmatched junction bases: 4. CDR1 and CDR2 from the germline V gene are MNHNY and SVGAGI (reference sequence). CDR3 protein: CASSYSGTGGRDTQYF. DNA for the CDR3: TGTGCCAGCAGTTACTCCGGGACAGGGGGTCGAGATACGCAGTATTTT.

This sequence joins TRBV5-8 and TRBJ1-1, with TRBD1 matching 8 bases. Germline V lookup: CDR1 SGHTS, CDR2 YDEGEE. CDR3 length: 16 amino acids. Trimming cost V 0 bases and J 2 bases; bases outside gene matches: 6. CDR3 region: CASSLAPTGGNTEAFF. The CDR3, as DNA: TGTGCCAGCAGCTTGGCCCCCACAGGGGGTAACACTGAAGCTTTCTTT.

The CDR3 protein is CASSPPRAGELFF. The CDR3 coding sequence is TGTGCCAGCAGTCCCCCCCGCGCCGGGGAGCTGTTTTTT. The V and J genes are TRBV28 and TRBJ2-2, with no clear D. The CDR3 is 13 amino acids. Trimming cost V 5 bases and J 6 bases, with 10 bases left between them. Looked up from germline, CDR1 is MDHEN and CDR2 is SYDVKM.

This chain uses TRBV7-2 with TRBJ1-1, with TRBD1 as a possible D gene (5 bases). In germline, CDR1 is SGHTA, CDR2 FQGNSA. V lost 2 bases and J lost 8, with 15 bases in between. This CDR3 region has 14 residues. The CDR3 spells CASSLYTGNLEAFF. CDR3 coding DNA: TGTGCCAGCAGCTTATACACAGGTAACTTAGAAGCTTTCTTT.

This rearrangement joins TRBV28 to TRBJ2-1, with D tentatively TRBD2 (5 bases). V dropped 2 bases and J dropped 3 bases, with 8 bases sitting between them. The CDR3 covers 14 residues. Germline loops: CDR1 MDHEN, CDR2 SYDVKM. CDR3 nucleotide sequence: TGTGCCAGCAGTTTAAAAGCGGTCTACAATGAGCAGTTCTTC. This encodes CASSLKAVYNEQFF.

This clone was recorded only once. The CDR3 sequence is CASKMDRGTGELFF. For the CDR3, the DNA is TGTGCCAGTAAGATGGACAGGGGGACCGGGGAGCTGTTTTTT. V usage is TRBV19 and J usage is TRBJ2-2; 10 bases are a match to TRBD1. Germline V CDR1 and CDR2: LNHDA, SQIVND (reference sequence). V trimming: 7 bases; J trimming: 5 bases; junction bases outside the gene matches: 4. CDR3 length equals 14 residues.